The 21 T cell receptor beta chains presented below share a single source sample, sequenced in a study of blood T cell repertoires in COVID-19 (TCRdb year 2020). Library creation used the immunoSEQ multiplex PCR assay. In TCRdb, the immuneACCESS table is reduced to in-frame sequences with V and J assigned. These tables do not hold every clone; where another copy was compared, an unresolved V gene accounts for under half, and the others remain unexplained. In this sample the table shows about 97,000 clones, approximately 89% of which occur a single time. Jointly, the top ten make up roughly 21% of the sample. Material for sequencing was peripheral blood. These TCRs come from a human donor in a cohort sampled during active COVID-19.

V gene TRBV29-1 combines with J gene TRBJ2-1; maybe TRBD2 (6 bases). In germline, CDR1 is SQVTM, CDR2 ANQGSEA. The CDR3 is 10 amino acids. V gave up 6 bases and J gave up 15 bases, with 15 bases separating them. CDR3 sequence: CSVGTGVGFF. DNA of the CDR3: TGCAGCGTCGGTACGGGGGTTGGGTTCTTC.

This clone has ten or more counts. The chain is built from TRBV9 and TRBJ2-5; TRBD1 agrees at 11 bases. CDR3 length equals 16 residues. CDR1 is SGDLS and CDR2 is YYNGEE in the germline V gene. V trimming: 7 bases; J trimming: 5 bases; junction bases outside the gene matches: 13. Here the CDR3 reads CASLLHPGQGGETQYF. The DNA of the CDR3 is TGTGCCAGCCTCCTACACCCGGGACAGGGGGGTGAGACCCAGTACTTC.

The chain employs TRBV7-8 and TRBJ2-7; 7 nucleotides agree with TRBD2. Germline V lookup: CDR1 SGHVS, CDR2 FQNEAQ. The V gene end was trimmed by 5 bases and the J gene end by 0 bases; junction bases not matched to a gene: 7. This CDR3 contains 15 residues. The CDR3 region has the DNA TGTGCCAGCAGCCCCCGGGGAGGGAGCTCCTACGAGCAGTACTTC. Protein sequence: CASSPRGGSSYEQYF.

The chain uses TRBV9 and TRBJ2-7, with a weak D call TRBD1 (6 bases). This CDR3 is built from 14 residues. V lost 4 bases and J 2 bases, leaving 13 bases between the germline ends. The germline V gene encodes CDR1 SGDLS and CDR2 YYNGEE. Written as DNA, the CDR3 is TGTGCCAGCAGCCCCTGGGACAACGCCTACGAGCAGTACTTC. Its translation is CASSPWDNAYEQYF.

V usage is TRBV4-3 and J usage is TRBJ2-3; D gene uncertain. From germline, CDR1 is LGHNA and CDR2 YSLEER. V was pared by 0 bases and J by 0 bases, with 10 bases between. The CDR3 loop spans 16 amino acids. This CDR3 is CASSQDTARSTDTQYF. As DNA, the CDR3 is TGCGCCAGCAGCCAAGACACAGCCAGAAGCACAGATACGCAGTATTTT.

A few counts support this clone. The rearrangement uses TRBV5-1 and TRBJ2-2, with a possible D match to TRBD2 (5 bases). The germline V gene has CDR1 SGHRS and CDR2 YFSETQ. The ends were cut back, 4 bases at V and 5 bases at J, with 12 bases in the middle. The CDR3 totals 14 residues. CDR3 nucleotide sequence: TGCGCCAGCAGCCACAACGGGGAGACCGGGGAGCTGTTTTTT. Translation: CASSHNGETGELFF.

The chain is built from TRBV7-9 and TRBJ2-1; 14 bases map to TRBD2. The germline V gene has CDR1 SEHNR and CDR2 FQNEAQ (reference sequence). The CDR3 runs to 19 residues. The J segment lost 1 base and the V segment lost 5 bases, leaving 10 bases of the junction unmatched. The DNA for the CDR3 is TGTGCCAGCAGCGATCCGACTAGCGGGAGGGCCAGATCCTACAATGAGCAGTTCTTC. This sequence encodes CASSDPTSGRARSYNEQFF.

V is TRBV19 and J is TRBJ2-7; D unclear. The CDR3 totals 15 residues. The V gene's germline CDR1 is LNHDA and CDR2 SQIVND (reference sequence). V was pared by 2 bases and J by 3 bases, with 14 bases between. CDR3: CASSIKTQALYEQYF. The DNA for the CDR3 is TGTGCCAGTAGTATAAAGACACAAGCCCTCTACGAGCAGTACTTC.

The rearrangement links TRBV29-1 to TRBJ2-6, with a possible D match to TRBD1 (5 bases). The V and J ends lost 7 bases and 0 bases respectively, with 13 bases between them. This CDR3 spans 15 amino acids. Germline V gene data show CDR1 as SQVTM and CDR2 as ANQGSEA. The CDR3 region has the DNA TGCAGCGCCAGGACACTCACCTCTGGGGCCAACGTCCTGACTTTC. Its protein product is CSARTLTSGANVLTF.

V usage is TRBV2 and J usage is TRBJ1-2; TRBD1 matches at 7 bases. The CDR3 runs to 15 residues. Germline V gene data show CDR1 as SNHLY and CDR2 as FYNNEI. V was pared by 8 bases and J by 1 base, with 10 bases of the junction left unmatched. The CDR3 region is CASLPDRTHNYGYTF. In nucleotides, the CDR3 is TGTGCCAGCTTGCCGGACAGGACTCATAACTATGGCTACACCTTC.

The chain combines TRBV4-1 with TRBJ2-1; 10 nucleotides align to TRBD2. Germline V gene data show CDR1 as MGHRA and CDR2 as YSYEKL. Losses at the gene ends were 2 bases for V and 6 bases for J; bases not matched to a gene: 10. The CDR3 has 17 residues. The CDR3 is CASSQLHLAGATNEQFF. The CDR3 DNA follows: TGCGCCAGCAGCCAACTACACCTAGCGGGAGCCACCAATGAGCAGTTCTTC.

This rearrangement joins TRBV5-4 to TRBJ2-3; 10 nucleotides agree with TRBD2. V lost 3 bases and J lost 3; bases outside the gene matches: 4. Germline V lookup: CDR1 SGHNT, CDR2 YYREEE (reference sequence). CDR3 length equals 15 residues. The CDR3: CASSSAGGPTDTQYF. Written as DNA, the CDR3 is TGTGCCAGCAGCTCAGCGGGAGGGCCGACAGATACGCAGTATTTT.

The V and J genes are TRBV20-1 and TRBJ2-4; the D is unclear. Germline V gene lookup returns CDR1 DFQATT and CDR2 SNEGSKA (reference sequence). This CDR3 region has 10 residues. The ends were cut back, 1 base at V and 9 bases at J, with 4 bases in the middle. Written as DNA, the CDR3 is TGCAGTGCTAGAGGGGCCATTCAGTACTTC. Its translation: CSARGAIQYF.

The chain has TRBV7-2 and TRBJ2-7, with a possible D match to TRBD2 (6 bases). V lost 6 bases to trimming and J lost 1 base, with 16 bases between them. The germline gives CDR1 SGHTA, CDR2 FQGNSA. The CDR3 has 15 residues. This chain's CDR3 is CASSWDSRKSYEQYF. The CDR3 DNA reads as TGTGCCAGCAGTTGGGACTCGCGTAAGTCCTACGAGCAGTACTTC. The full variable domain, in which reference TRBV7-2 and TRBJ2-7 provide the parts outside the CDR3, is GAGVSQSPSNKVTEKGKDVELRCDPISGHTALYWYRQSLGQGLEFLIYFQGNSAPDKSGLPSDRFSAERTGGSVSTLTIQRTQQEDSAVYLCASSWDSRKSYEQYFGPGTRLTVT.

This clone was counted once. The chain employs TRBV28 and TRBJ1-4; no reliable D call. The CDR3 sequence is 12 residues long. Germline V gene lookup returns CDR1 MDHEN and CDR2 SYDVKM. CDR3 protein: CATTVLNEKLFF. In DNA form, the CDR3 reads TGTGCAACCACGGTCTTAAATGAAAAACTGTTTTTT.

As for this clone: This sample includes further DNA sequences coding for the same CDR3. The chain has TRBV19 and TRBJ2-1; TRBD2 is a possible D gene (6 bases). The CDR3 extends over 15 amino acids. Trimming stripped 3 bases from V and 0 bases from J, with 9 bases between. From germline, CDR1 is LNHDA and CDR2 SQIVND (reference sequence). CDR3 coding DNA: TGTGCCAGTAGTATTGACGGGAGCTCCTACAATGAGCAGTTCTTC. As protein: CASSIDGSSYNEQFF.

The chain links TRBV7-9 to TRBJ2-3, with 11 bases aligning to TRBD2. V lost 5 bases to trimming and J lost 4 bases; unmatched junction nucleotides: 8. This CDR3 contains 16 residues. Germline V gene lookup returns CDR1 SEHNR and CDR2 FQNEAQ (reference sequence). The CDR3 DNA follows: TGTGCCAGCAGCGCCCCAACACTAGCGGGAGCAGATACGCAGTATTTT. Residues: CASSAPTLAGADTQYF.

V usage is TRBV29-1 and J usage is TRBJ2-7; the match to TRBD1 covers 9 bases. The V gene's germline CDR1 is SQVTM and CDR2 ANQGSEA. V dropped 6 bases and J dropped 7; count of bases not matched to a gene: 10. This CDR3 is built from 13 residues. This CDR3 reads CSVTGTGSGEQYF. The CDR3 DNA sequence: TGCAGCGTGACCGGGACAGGGAGTGGAGAGCAGTACTTC.

CDR3 DNA sequence: TGTGCCAGTAGCGACACCAAGAATCAGCCCCAGCATTTT. Protein sequence: CASSDTKNQPQHF. This chain connects TRBV19 to TRBJ1-5; D remains ambiguous. The V end lost 6 bases, the J end lost 4 bases, and 10 bases lay between the germline ends. Germline V gene data show CDR1 as LNHDA and CDR2 as SQIVND (reference sequence). The CDR3 contains 13 residues.

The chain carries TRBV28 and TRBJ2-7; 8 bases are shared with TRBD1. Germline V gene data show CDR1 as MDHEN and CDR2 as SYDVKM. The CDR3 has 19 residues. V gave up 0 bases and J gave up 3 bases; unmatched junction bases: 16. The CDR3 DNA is TGTGCCAGCAGTTTATGGGGACAGGCTGAAAGTTTGGTCCACTACGAGCAGTACTTC. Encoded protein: CASSLWGQAESLVHYEQYF.

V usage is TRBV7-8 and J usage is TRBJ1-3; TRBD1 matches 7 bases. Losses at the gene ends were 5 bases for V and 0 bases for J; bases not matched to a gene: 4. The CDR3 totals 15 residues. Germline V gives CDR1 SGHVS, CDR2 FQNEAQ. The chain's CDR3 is CASSPGGFSGNTIYF. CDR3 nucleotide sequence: TGTGCCAGCAGCCCAGGGGGATTCTCTGGAAACACCATATATTTT.